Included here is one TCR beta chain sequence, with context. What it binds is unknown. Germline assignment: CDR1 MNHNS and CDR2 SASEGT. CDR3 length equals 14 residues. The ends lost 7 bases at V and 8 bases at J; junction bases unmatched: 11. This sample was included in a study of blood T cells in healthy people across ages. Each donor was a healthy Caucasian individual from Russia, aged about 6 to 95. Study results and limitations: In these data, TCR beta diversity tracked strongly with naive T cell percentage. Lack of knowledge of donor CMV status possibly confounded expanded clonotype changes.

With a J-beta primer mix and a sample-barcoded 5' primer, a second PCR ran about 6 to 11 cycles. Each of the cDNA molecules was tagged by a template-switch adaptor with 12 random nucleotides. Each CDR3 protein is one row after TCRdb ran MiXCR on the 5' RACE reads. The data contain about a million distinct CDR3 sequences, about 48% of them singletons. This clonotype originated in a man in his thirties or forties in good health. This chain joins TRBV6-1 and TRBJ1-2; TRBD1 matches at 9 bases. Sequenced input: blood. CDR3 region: CASTDTGGGKGYTF. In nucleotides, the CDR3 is TGTGCCAGCACGGATACAGGGGGCGGAAAGGGCTACACCTTC.